This T cell receptor (beta chain) originates from a study of radiotherapy plus CTLA-4 blockade in lung cancer. As for the study in general: Objective responses arose in approximately 19% of patients, and 31% experienced disease control. General study findings and limits: Researchers report tumor-derived TCR clones expanding in blood after radiotherapy plus ipilimumab. Interferon-beta, together with early blood T cell clone dynamics, reportedly best predicted response.

Chemo-refractory metastatic non-small-cell lung cancer patients received focal radiation with ipilimumab CTLA-4 blockade. The table came from immunoSEQ multiplex PCR; TCRdb's copy has only in-frame clones and leaves some out. The repertoire holds 35,000 to 45,000 clones, around 70% seen once, with more than 20% in the top ten. Trimming took 6 bases from V and 5 from J, leaving 13 bases between them. This CDR3 has 13 residues. Germline V CDR1 and CDR2: MNHNS, SASEGT. Concerning this clone itself: What it binds is not known.

This chain joins TRBV6-1 and TRBJ1-1, with D tentatively TRBD1 (5 bases). The input for sequencing was peripheral blood, taken from a patient treated with radiotherapy plus ipilimumab. This sequence originates from a human donor with non-small cell lung cancer who had a partial response to radiotherapy plus ipilimumab. The CDR3 loop reads CASSRDGGTEAFF. The CDR3 DNA reads TGTGCCAGCAGCAGAGACGGGGGGACTGAAGCTTTCTTT.